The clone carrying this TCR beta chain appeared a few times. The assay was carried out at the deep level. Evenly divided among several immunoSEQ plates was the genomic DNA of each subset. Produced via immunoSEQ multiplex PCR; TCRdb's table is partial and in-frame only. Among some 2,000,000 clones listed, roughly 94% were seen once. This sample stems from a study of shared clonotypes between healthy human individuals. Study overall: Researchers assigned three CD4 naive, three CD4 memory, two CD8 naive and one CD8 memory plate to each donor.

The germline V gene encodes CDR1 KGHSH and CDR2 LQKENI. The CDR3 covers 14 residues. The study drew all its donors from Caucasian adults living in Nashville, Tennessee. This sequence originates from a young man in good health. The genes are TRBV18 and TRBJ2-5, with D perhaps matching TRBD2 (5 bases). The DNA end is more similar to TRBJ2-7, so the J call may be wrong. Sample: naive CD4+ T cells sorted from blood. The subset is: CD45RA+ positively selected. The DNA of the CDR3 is TGTGCCAGCTCAGAGGGAACCAGCTCCTACGAGCAGTACTTC. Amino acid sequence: CASSEGTSSYEQYF.